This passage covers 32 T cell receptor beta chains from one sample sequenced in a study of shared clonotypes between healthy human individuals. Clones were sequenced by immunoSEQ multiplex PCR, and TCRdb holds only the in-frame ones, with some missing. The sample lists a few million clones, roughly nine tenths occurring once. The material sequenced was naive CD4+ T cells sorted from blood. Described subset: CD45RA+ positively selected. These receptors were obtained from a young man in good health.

The CDR3 reads CASRGDRGYEQYF. DNA of the CDR3: TGTGCCAGCAGGGGGGACAGGGGCTACGAGCAGTACTTC. The chain combines TRBV25-1 with TRBJ2-7; TRBD1 agrees at 10 bases. Germline loops: CDR1 MGHDK, CDR2 SYGVNS. V lost 6 bases and J lost 3; bases outside the gene matches: 2. The CDR3 extends over 13 amino acids.

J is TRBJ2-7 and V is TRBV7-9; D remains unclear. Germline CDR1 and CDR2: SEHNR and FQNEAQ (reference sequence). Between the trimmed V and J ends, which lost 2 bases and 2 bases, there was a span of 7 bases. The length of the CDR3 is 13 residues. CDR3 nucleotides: TGTGCCAGCAGCTTAAACACACCCTACGAGCAGTACTTC. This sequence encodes CASSLNTPYEQYF.

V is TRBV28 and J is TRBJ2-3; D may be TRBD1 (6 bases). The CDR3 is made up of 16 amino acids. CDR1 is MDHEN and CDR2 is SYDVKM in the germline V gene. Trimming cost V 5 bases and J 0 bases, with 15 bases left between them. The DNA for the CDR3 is TGTGCCAGCAGTGCACCTAGACAGGCGAGCACAGATACGCAGTATTTT. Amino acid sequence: CASSAPRQASTDTQYF.

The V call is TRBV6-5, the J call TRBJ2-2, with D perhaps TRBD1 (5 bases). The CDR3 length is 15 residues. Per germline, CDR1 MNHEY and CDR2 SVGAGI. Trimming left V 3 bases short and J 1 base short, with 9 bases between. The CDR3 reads CASSYADRNTGELFF. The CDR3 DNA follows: TGTGCCAGCAGTTATGCCGACAGGAACACCGGGGAGCTGTTTTTT.

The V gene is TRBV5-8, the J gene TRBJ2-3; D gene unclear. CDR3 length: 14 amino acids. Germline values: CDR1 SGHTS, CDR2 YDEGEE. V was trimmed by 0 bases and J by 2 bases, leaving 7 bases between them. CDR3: CASSLGWNTDTQYF. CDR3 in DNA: TGTGCCAGCAGCTTGGGGTGGAACACAGATACGCAGTATTTT.

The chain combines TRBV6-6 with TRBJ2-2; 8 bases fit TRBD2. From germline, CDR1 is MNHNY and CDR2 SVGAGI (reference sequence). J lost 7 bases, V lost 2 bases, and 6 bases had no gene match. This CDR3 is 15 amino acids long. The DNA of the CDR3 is TGTGCCAGCAGTTACGACGGGGGGGCCTTCGGGGAGCTGTTTTTT. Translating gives CASSYDGGAFGELFF.

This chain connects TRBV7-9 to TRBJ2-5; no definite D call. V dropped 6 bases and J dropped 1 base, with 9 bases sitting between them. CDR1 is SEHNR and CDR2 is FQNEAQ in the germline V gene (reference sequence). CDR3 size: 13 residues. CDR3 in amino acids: CASSPFSQETQYF. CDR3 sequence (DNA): TGTGCCAGCAGTCCGTTTAGCCAAGAGACCCAGTACTTC.

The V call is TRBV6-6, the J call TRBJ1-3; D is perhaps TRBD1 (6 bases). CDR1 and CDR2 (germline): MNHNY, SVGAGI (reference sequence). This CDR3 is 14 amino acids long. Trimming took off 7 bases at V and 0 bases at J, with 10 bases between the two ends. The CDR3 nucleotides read TGTGCCAGCACCCGGACAGCCTCTGGAAACACCATATATTTT. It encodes CASTRTASGNTIYF.

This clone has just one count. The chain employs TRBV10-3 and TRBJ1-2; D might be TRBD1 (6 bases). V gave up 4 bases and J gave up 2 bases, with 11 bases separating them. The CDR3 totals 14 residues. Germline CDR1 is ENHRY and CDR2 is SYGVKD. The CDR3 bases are TGTGCCATCAGTGGTAGACAGGACAACTATGGCTACACCTTC. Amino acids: CAISGRQDNYGYTF.

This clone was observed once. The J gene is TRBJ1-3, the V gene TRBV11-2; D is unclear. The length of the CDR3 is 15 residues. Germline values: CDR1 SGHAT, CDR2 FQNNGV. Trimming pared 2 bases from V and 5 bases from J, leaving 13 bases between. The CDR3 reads CASSLQGTVRNTIYF. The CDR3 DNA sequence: TGTGCCAGCAGCTTACAAGGAACAGTTCGAAACACCATATATTTT.

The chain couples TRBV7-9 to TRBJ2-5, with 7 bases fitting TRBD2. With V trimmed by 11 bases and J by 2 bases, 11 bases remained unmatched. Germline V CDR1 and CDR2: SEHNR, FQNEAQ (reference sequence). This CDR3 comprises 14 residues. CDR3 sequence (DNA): TGTGCCGTCAAATTTTGGGGAGGGCAAGAGACCCAGTACTTC. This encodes CAVKFWGGQETQYF.

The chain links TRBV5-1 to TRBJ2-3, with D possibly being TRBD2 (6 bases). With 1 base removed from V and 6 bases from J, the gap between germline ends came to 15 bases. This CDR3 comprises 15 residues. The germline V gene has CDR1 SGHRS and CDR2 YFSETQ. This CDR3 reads CASSLHQRVADTQYF. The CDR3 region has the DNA TGCGCCAGCAGCTTGCACCAGCGGGTGGCGGATACGCAGTATTTT.

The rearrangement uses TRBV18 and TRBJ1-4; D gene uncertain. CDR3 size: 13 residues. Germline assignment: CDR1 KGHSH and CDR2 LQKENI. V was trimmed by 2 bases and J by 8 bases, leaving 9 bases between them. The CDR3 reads CASSPNTGEKLFF. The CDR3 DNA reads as TGTGCCAGCTCACCAAATACGGGCGAAAAACTGTTTTTT.

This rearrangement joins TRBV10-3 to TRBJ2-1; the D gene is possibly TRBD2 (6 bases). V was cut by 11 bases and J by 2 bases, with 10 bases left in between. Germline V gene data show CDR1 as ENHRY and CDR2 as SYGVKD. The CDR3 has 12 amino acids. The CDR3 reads CAVGLTYNEQFF. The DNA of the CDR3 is TGTGCCGTGGGACTCACCTACAATGAGCAGTTCTTC.

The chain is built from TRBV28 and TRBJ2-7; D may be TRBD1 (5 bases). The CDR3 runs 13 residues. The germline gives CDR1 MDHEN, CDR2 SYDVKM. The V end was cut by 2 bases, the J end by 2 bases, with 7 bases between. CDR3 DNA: TGTGCCAGCAGTTTAGCGACAGCCTACGAGCAGTACTTC. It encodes CASSLATAYEQYF.

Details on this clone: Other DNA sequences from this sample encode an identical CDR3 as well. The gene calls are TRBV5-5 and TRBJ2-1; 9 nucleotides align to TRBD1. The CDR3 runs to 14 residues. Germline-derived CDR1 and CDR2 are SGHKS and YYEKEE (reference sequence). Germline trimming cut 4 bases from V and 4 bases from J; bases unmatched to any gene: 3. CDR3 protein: CASSRGQGYNEQFF. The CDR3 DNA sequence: TGTGCCAGCAGCAGAGGACAGGGGTACAATGAGCAGTTCTTC.

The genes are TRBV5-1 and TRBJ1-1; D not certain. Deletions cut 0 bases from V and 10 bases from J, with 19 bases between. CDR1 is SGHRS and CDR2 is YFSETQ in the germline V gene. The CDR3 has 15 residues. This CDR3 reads CASSLDRLGPRAAFF. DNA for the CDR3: TGCGCCAGCAGCTTGGATAGACTTGGGCCGAGGGCAGCTTTCTTT.

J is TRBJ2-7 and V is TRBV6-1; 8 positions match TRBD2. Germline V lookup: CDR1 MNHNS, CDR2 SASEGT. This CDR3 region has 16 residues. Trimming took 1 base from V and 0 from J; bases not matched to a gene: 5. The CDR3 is CASSEEVSGASYEQYF. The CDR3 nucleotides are TGTGCCAGCAGTGAAGAGGTTAGCGGGGCCTCCTACGAGCAGTACTTC.

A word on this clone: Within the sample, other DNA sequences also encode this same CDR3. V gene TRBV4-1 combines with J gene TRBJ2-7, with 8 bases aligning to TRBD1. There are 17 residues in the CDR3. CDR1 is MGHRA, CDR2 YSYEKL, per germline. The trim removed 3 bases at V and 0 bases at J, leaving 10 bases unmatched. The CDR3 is CASSQTSGTGTSYEQYF. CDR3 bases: TGCGCCAGCAGCCAGACATCCGGGACAGGAACCTCCTACGAGCAGTACTTC.

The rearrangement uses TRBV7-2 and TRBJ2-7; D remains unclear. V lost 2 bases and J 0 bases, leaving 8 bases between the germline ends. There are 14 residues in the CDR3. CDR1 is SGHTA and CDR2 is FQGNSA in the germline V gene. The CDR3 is CASSLRKDSYEQYF. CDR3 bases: TGTGCCAGCAGCTTACGAAAGGACTCCTACGAGCAGTACTTC.

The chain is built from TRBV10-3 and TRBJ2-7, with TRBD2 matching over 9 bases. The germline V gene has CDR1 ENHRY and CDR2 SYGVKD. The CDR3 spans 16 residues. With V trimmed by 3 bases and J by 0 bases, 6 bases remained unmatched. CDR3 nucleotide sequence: TGTGCCATCAGTGAAAAAACTAGCGGGTTCTCCTACGAGCAGTACTTC. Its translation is CAISEKTSGFSYEQYF.

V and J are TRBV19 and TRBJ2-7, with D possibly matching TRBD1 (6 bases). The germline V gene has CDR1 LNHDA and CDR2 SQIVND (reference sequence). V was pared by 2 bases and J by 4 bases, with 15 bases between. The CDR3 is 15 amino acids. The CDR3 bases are TGTGCCAGTAGTATATACGGGCAGGGGACGTACGAGCAGTACTTC. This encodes CASSIYGQGTYEQYF.

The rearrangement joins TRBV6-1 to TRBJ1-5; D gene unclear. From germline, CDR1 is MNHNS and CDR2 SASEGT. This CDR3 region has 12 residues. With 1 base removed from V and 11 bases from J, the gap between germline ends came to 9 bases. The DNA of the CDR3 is TGTGCCAGCAGTGAAGGGGTGTGGGCCCAGCATTTT. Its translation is CASSEGVWAQHF.

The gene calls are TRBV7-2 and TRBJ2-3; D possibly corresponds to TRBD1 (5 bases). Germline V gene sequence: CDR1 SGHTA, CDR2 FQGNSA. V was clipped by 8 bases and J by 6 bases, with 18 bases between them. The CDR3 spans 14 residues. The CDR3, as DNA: TGTGCCAGCTTCTCAGGGTGGAGCAGGGATACGCAGTATTTT. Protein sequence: CASFSGWSRDTQYF.

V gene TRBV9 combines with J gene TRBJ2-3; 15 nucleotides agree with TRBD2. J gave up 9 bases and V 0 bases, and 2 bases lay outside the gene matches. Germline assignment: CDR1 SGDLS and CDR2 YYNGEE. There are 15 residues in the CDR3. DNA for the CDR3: TGTGCCAGCAGCGTAGAAGGGACTAGCGGGGGGACGCAGTATTTT. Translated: CASSVEGTSGGTQYF.

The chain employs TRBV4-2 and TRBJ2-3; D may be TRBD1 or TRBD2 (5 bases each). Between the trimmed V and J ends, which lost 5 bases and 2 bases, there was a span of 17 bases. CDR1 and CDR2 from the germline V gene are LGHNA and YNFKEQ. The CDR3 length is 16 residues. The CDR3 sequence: CASSSRTGRNTDTQYF. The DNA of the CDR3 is TGTGCCAGCAGCTCCCGGACGGGACGTAACACAGATACGCAGTATTTT.

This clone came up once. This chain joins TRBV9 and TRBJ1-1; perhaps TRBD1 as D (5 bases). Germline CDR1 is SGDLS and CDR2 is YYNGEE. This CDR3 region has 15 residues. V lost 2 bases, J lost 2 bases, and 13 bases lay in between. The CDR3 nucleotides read TGTGCCAGCAGCGTTACAATGGGGGTTAACACTGAAGCTTTCTTT. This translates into CASSVTMGVNTEAFF.

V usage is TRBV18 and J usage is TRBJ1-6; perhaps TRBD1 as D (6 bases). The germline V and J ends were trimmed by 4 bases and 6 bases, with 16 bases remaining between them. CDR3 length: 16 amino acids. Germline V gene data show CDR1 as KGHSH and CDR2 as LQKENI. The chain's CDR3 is CASSLEIGGRNSPLHF. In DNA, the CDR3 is TGTGCCAGCTCACTCGAAATCGGGGGCCGTAATTCACCCCTCCACTTT.

The CDR3 spells CASSPEPGQGSEQYF. As DNA, the CDR3 is TGTGCCAGCAGCCCGGAACCGGGACAGGGAAGTGAGCAGTACTTC. This chain joins TRBV7-2 and TRBJ2-7; 9 nucleotides align to TRBD1. V was pared by 5 bases and J by 7 bases, with 12 bases of the junction left unmatched. CDR3 length equals 15 residues. Germline V gives CDR1 SGHTA, CDR2 FQGNSA.

The CDR3 region is CASSGGRQGSNAGELFF. CDR3 sequence (DNA): TGTGCCAGCAGCGGCGGCCGACAGGGTTCCAACGCCGGGGAGCTGTTTTTT. The rearrangement uses TRBV7-9 and TRBJ2-2, with 7 bases matching TRBD1. The germline gives CDR1 SEHNR, CDR2 FQNEAQ (reference sequence). The CDR3 sequence is 17 residues long. V was clipped by 5 bases and J by 6 bases; unmatched bases: 15.

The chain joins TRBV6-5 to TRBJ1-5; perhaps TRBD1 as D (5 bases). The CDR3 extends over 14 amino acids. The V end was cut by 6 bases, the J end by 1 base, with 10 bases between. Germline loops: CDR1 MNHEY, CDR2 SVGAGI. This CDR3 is CASRSRDSNQPQHF. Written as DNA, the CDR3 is TGTGCCAGCAGAAGCCGGGACAGCAATCAGCCCCAGCATTTT.

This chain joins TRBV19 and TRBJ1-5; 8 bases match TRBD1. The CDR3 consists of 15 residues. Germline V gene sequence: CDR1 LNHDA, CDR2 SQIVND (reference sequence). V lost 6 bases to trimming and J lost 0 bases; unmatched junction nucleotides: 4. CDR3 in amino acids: CASRTDRDSNQPQHF. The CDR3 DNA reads TGTGCCAGTAGAACGGACAGGGATAGCAATCAGCCCCAGCATTTT.